This TCR beta chain comes out of a study of cytomegalovirus exposure and HLA in healthy donors. This CDR3 spans 17 amino acids. The germline V gene encodes CDR1 SGHNT and CDR2 YYREEE (reference sequence). After removal of 3 bases from V and 5 bases from J, the junction contained 7 bases not matched to a gene. PCR used 60 Vbeta primers and 13 Jbeta primers. TCRdb's copy holds only in-frame clones and misses some; the assay was immunoSEQ multiplex PCR. The sample consists of roughly 110,000 clones, approximately 71% of them appearing once. J is TRBJ2-5 and V is TRBV5-4, with 16 bases identical to TRBD2. Sequencing was carried out using PBMCs. The sequence was collected from a man aged 35 to 55 in good health and CMV-seronegative. The CDR3 bases are TGTGCCAGCAGCTCGGGACTAGCGGGGGGGCCTCGGGAGACCCAGTACTTC. As protein: CASSSGLAGGPRETQYF.